The 12 T cell receptor beta chains presented below share a single source sample, sequenced in a study of T-cell reconstitution after alpha-beta-depleted transplantation in children. Unique molecular identifiers were incorporated when the TCRbeta library was constructed. In TCRdb, the PCR reads were re-called with MiXCR into one record per CDR3 protein. The data contain roughly 100,000 distinct CDR3 sequences, over 6% of them seen just once; the ten biggest clones take up about 16%. Specimen: PBMCs, collected before TCRalphabeta/CD19-depleted stem cell transplant. The receptors here all came from a boy aged 2 to 9 with acute lymphoblastic leukemia, due to receive a stem cell transplant.

This clonotype was counted ten times or more. V gene TRBV5-1 combines with J gene TRBJ2-7; TRBD1 agrees at 10 bases. The CDR3 has 18 amino acids. The J segment lost 3 bases and the V segment lost 3 bases, leaving 15 bases of the junction unmatched. Germline CDR1 is SGHRS and CDR2 is YFSETQ. CDR3 sequence (DNA): TGCGCCAGCAGCTATGGGACAGGGGCACGACCCCCCGTCTACGAGCAGTACTTC. Translation: CASSYGTGARPPVYEQYF.

The chain carries TRBV19 and TRBJ1-5, with unresolved D. The germline V and J ends were trimmed by 2 bases and 4 bases, with 9 bases remaining between them. The CDR3 consists of 14 residues. The germline gives CDR1 LNHDA, CDR2 SQIVND (reference sequence). CDR3 in DNA: TGTGCCAGTAGTATAAATAGGTCTAATCAGCCCCAGCATTTT. It codes for CASSINRSNQPQHF.

This clonotype was observed at least ten times. The genes are TRBV10-3 and TRBJ2-3; D tentatively reads TRBD1 or TRBD2 (6 bases each). Germline V lookup: CDR1 ENHRY, CDR2 SYGVKD. This CDR3 comprises 16 residues. V was clipped by 6 bases and J by 2 bases, with 18 bases between them. CDR3 region: CAISDRGQTFTDTQYF. CDR3 sequence (DNA): TGTGCCATCAGCGACCGGGGGCAGACGTTCACAGATACGCAGTATTTT.

This clonotype was observed a handful of times. One end of the junction does not line up with germline, which may come from a read error. The chain has TRBV12-3 or TRBV12-4 and TRBJ1-6; perhaps TRBD1 as D (6 bases). The CDR3 consists of 13 residues. The CDR3 loop is CATCPGGHSPLHF. The CDR3 DNA is TGTGCCACCTGTCCGGGGGGCCATTCCCCCCTCCACTTT.

This clonotype has at least ten counts. This chain links TRBV20-1 with TRBJ1-1; possible D gene TRBD1, 5 bases. The CDR3 consists of 13 residues. Germline V lookup: CDR1 DFQATT, CDR2 SNEGSKA (reference sequence). V dropped 5 bases and J dropped 2 bases, with 12 bases sitting between them. CDR3 amino acids: CSAHSDTNTEAFF. In nucleotides, the CDR3 is TGCAGTGCTCATTCGGACACAAACACTGAAGCTTTCTTT.

This rearrangement joins TRBV14 to TRBJ1-5; 7 bases map to TRBD1. The CDR3 contains 19 residues. From germline, CDR1 is SGHDN and CDR2 FVKESK. After removal of 3 bases from V and 0 bases from J, the junction contained 14 bases not matched to a gene. Written as DNA, the CDR3 is TGTGCCAGCAGCCATTATTCGAGGGGGCTCCCTTTTAGCAATCAGCCCCAGCATTTT. Translation: CASSHYSRGLPFSNQPQHF.

This clonotype was recorded at least ten times. The chain couples TRBV20-1 to TRBJ2-4; 9 bases match TRBD2. Germline V lookup: CDR1 DFQATT, CDR2 SNEGSKA (reference sequence). The CDR3 spans 17 residues. The V gene end was trimmed by 3 bases and the J gene end by 0 bases; junction bases not matched to a gene: 9. Here the CDR3 reads CSASWSSGDLAKNIQYF. Written as DNA, the CDR3 is TGCAGTGCTAGTTGGTCTAGCGGGGACCTAGCCAAAAACATTCAGTACTTC.

In this sample, this clonotype turned up a few times. This rearrangement joins TRBV5-1 to TRBJ2-1; no reliable D call. The CDR3 runs to 11 residues. The germline V and J ends were trimmed by 7 bases and 7 bases, with 9 bases remaining between them. Germline CDR1 is SGHRS and CDR2 is YFSETQ. The CDR3 DNA is TGCGCCAGCCGCGTTGGGAATGAGCAGTTCTTC. Its translation is CASRVGNEQFF. Full variable domain (missing parts from reference TRBV5-1 and TRBJ2-1): KAGVTQTPRYLIKTRGQQVTLSCSPISGHRSVSWYQQTPGQGLQFLFEYFSETQRNKGNFPGRFSGRQFSNSRSEMNVSTLELGDSALYLCASRVGNEQFFGPGTRLTVL.

In this sample, this clonotype turned up many times. The rearrangement joins TRBV7-8 to TRBJ1-3; D call uncertain. Germline values: CDR1 SGHVS, CDR2 FQNEAQ. V lost 5 bases to trimming and J lost 4 bases, with 6 bases between them. This CDR3 is built from 12 residues. The CDR3 region has the DNA TGTGCCAGCAGCCCGAGAGGAAACACCATATATTTT. Encoded protein: CASSPRGNTIYF.

This clonotype has only a few counts. The chain carries TRBV5-6 and TRBJ2-5; the D gene is possibly TRBD1 (5 bases). The CDR3 runs 14 residues. V lost 3 bases to trimming and J lost 5 bases, with 14 bases between them. CDR1 is SGHDT and CDR2 is YYEEEE in the germline V gene. The CDR3 region is CASSSPSKGETQYF. The CDR3 DNA follows: TGTGCCAGCAGCTCACCTTCAAAGGGGGAGACCCAGTACTTC.

V gene TRBV7-3 combines with J gene TRBJ2-3; D may be TRBD1 or TRBD2 (5 bases each). Germline V gene lookup returns CDR1 SGHTA and CDR2 FQGTGA. Between the trimmed V and J ends, which lost 5 bases and 0 bases, there was a span of 24 bases. The CDR3 is 19 residues long. Here the CDR3 DNA reads TGTGCCAGCAGCCAAACCCCGGGGCTCAGGTTTGGAAGCACAGATACGCAGTATTTT. Encoded protein: CASSQTPGLRFGSTDTQYF.

This clonotype was picked up a small number of times. V and J are TRBV4-2 and TRBJ2-1, with D tentatively TRBD1 or TRBD2 (6 bases each). Germline CDR1 LGHNA, CDR2 YNFKEQ. The CDR3 is 15 amino acids. V was cut by 3 bases and J by 8 bases, with 17 bases left in between. This CDR3 is CASSHTGALGDEQFF. The CDR3 nucleotides are TGTGCCAGCAGCCACACGGGGGCCCTCGGGGATGAGCAGTTCTTC.